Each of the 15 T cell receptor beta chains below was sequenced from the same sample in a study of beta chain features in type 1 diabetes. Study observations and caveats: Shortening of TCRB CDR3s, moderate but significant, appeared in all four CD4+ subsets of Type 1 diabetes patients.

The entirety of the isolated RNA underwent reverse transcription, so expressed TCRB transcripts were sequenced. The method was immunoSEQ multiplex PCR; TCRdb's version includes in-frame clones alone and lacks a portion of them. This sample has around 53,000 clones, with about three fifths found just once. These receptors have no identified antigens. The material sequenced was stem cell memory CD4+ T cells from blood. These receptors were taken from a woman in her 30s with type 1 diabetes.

This chain's CDR3 is CASKLAGGYTF. CDR3 DNA sequence: TGTGCCAGTAAACTCGCGGGGGGCTACACCTTC. The J gene is TRBJ1-2, the V gene TRBV19; no reliable D call. Trimming took 7 bases from V and 8 from J, leaving 11 bases between them. The CDR3 is 11 residues long. The germline V gene encodes CDR1 LNHDA and CDR2 SQIVND (reference sequence).

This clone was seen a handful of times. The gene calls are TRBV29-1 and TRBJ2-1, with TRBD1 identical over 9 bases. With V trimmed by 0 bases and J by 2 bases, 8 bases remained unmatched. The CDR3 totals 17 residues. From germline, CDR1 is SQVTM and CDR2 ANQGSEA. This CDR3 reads CSVEDRVGTGPYNEQFF. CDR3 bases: TGCAGCGTTGAAGATCGGGTGGGGACAGGGCCCTACAATGAGCAGTTCTTC.

This chain's CDR3 is CASSQHQGGKWDQPQHF. The DNA of the CDR3 is TGTGCCAGCAGCCAGCACCAAGGGGGCAAGTGGGATCAGCCCCAGCATTTT. This sequence joins TRBV4-2 and TRBJ1-5; 7 nucleotides match TRBD1. Germline CDR1 reads LGHNA; CDR2 reads YNFKEQ. This CDR3 contains 17 residues. J lost 5 bases, V lost 3 bases, and 13 bases had no gene match.

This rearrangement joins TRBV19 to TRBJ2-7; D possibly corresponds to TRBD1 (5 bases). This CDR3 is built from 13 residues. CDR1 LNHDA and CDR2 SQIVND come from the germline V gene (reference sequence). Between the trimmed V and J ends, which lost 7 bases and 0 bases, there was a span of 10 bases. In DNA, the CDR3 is TGTGCCAGTACTCCCACAGGCTCCTACGAGCAGTACTTC. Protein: CASTPTGSYEQYF.

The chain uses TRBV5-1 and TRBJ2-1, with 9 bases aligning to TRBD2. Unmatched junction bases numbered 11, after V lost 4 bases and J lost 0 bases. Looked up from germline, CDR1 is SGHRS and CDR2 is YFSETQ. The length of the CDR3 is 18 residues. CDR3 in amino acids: CASSPGGTSWSSYNEQFF. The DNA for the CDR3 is TGCGCCAGCAGCCCGGGGGGGACTAGCTGGAGCTCCTACAATGAGCAGTTCTTC.

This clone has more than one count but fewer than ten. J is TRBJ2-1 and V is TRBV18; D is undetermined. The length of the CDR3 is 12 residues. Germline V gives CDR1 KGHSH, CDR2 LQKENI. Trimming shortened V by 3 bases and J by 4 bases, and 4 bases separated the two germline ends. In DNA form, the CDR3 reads TGTGCCAGCTCACCCTTATACAATGAGCAGTTCTTC. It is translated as CASSPLYNEQFF. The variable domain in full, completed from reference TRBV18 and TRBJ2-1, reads NAGVMQNPRHLVRRRGQEARLRCSPMKGHSHVYWYRQLPEEGLKFMVYLQKENIIDESGMPKERFSAEFPKEGPSILRIQQVVRGDSAAYFCASSPLYNEQFFGPGTRLTVL.

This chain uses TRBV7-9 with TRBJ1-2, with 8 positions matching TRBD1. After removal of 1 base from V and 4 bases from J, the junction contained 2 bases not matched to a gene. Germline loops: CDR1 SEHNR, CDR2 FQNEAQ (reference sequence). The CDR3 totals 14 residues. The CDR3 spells CASSLGQGSYGYTF. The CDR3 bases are TGTGCCAGCAGCTTAGGACAGGGGAGCTATGGCTACACCTTC.

The CDR3 coding sequence is TGTGCCAGCAGTCATGGGGGCTTGAACACTGAAGCTTTCTTT. Translation: CASSHGGLNTEAFF. V usage is TRBV6-1 and J usage is TRBJ1-1, with D possibly being TRBD1 (6 bases). The CDR3 sequence is 14 residues long. Trimming removed 5 bases at V and 0 bases at J, with 10 bases between. CDR1 and CDR2 (germline): MNHNS, SASEGT.

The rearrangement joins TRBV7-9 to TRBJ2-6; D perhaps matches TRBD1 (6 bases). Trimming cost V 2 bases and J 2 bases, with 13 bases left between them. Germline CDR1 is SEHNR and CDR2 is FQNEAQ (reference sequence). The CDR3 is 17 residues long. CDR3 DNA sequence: TGTGCCAGCAGCTTAAGCCACACAGGGACTGGGGCCAACGTCCTGACTTTC. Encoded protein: CASSLSHTGTGANVLTF. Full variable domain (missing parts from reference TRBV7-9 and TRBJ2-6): DTGVSQNPRHKITKRGQNVTFRCDPISEHNRLYWYRQTLGQGPEFLTYFQNEAQLEKSRLLSDRFSAERPKGSFSTLEIQRTEQGDSAMYLCASSLSHTGTGANVLTFGAGSRLTVL.

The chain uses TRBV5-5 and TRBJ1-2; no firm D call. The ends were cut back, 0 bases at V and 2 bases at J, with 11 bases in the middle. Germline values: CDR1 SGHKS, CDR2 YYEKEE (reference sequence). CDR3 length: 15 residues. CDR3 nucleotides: TGTGCCAGCAGCTTGGCCCCGACGGGGAACTATGGCTACACCTTC. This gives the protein CASSLAPTGNYGYTF.

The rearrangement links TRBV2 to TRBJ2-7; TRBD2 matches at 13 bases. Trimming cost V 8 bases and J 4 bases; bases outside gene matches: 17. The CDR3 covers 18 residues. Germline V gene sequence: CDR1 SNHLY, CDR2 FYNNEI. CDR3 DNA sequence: TGTGCCAGCGCCCTAGGGGGACTAGCGGGATCAATCGGTTACGAGCAGTACTTC. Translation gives CASALGGLAGSIGYEQYF. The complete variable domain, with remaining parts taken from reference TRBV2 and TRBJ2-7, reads EPEVTQTPSHQVTQMGQEVILRCVPISNHLYFYWYRQILGQKVEFLVSFYNNEISEKSEIFDDQFSVERPDGSNFTLKIRSTKLEDSAMYFCASALGGLAGSIGYEQYFGPGTRLTVT.

Written as DNA, the CDR3 is TGTGCCTGGAGCCAAACCTGGACTAGCGGTACCGACGGTGAGCAGTTCTTC. Amino acid sequence: CAWSQTWTSGTDGEQFF. V gene TRBV30 combines with J gene TRBJ2-1; TRBD2 aligns across 10 bases. The V segment lost 3 bases and the J segment 9 bases; nucleotides outside the gene matches: 17. CDR1 is GTSNPN and CDR2 is SVGIG in the germline V gene (reference sequence). The CDR3 runs to 17 residues.

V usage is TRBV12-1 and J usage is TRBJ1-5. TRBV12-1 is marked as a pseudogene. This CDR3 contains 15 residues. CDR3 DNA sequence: TGTGCCAGCAGCTCCTTTAGTCCCCTCAATCAGCCCCAGCATTTT. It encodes CASSSFSPLNQPQHF.

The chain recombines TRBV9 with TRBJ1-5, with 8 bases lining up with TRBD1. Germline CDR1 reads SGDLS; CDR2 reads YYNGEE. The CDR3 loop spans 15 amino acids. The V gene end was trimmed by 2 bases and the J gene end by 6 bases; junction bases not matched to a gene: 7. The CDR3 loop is CASSVGQGNGQPQHF. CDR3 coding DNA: TGTGCCAGCAGCGTCGGACAGGGTAATGGTCAGCCCCAGCATTTT.

CDR3 residues: CASSPVPGTQRLYEQYF. In DNA, the CDR3 is TGTGCCAGCTCACCCGTTCCCGGGACTCAAAGGCTCTACGAGCAGTACTTC. J is TRBJ2-7 and V is TRBV18; tentatively, D is TRBD2 (6 bases). Per germline, CDR1 KGHSH and CDR2 LQKENI. This CDR3 has 17 residues. Trimming took 3 bases from V and 3 from J, leaving 21 bases between them.